This entry lists 22 T cell receptor beta chains sequenced from one sample in a study of identical twins listed by TCRdb under 2016. The method behind the library was 5' RACE. The reads were generated on an Illumina HiSeq 2000. TCRdb took the public reads, trimmed them with fastp at Q25, ran MiXCR for clone calling and kept in-frame beta chains. A single entry per CDR3 protein holds the most common genes and DNA from its merged rows. Here the sample has 200,000 to 250,000 distinct CDR3 sequences; over 9.5% occur a single time. The ten largest account for approximately 11% of the sample. Sequenced: memory T cells sorted from blood. This sample's cell subset or site label indicates: CD45RO+ enriched T cells. The receptors stem from a man between 45 and 60 years old in good health.

This clonotype was seen ten or more times. This rearrangement joins TRBV20-1 to TRBJ1-5, with D hard to call. The CDR3 extends over 13 amino acids. Per the germline V gene, CDR1 is DFQATT and CDR2 is SNEGSKA (reference sequence). V lost 3 bases to trimming and J lost 0 bases, with 6 bases between them. CDR3 sequence: CSARDYSNQPQHF. CDR3 bases: TGCAGTGCTAGGGACTATAGCAATCAGCCCCAGCATTTT.

V gene TRBV6-1 combines with J gene TRBJ2-5; 13 bases agree with TRBD2. Trimming removed 1 base from V and 5 bases from J; junction bases left unmatched: 10. Germline lookup yields CDR1 MNHNS and CDR2 SASEGT. The CDR3 totals 18 residues. For the CDR3, the DNA is TGTGCCAGCAGTGAAGGGACTAGCGGGGGACTCGGGGTGGAGACCCAGTACTTC. This gives the protein CASSEGTSGGLGVETQYF.

This clonotype came up a few times. V and J are TRBV27 and TRBJ2-1; 11 nucleotides line up with TRBD1. CDR1 MNHEY and CDR2 SMNVEV come from the germline V gene (reference sequence). This CDR3 contains 15 residues. J lost 9 bases, V lost 6 bases, and 10 bases had no gene match. The CDR3 bases are TGTGCCAGCAGGTCGGGACAGGGGGGTTCGGTTGAGCAGTTCTTC. Translating it yields CASRSGQGGSVEQFF.

In its sample, this clonotype was seen a few times. The CDR3 protein is CASTSPRGYEQFF. CDR3 coding DNA: TGTGCCAGCACCAGCCCCCGAGGGTATGAGCAGTTCTTC. The V gene is TRBV5-6, the J gene TRBJ2-1, with D possibly being TRBD2 (5 bases). The ends were cut back, 6 bases at V and 8 bases at J, with 15 bases in the middle. Germline CDR1 SGHDT, CDR2 YYEEEE. The length of the CDR3 is 13 residues.

For this clonotype: One junction end disagrees with the germline gene, perhaps due to a read error. V and J are TRBV4-3 and TRBJ2-5; TRBD2 matches at 11 bases. Germline V gene data show CDR1 as LGHNA and CDR2 as YSLEER. This CDR3 contains 14 residues. The CDR3, as DNA: TGCGTCAGCAGCCTCCGGGGGACTAGCGGGACCCAGTACTTC. Residues: CVSSLRGTSGTQYF.

The chain uses TRBV2 and TRBJ2-2; weak D call: TRBD1 (6 bases). The V end was cut by 8 bases, the J end by 0 bases, with 10 bases between. The CDR3 contains 14 residues. CDR1 and CDR2 (germline): SNHLY, FYNNEI. The CDR3, as DNA: TGTGCCAGCCGACAGGACCCGAACACCGGGGAGCTGTTTTTT. Protein: CASRQDPNTGELFF.

This clonotype appeared a few times. In DNA, the CDR3 is TGTGCCAGCAGCCCCTCCAACGTACTAGTGGAGCGCTACGAGCAGTACTTC. Translated: CASSPSNVLVERYEQYF. The rearrangement joins TRBV4-2 to TRBJ2-7, with D perhaps matching TRBD2 (5 bases). The CDR3 runs to 17 residues. V was trimmed by 4 bases and J by 3 bases, leaving 22 bases between them. CDR1 is LGHNA and CDR2 is YNFKEQ in the germline V gene.

There are many counts of this clonotype. V and J are TRBV2 and TRBJ2-1; 7 nucleotides agree with TRBD1. Germline-derived CDR1 and CDR2 are SNHLY and FYNNEI. The CDR3 is made up of 14 amino acids. V gave up 3 bases and J gave up 7 bases; unmatched junction bases: 6. CDR3 region: CASSDWDRRNEQFF. CDR3 coding DNA: TGTGCCAGCAGTGACTGGGACAGAAGAAATGAGCAGTTCTTC.

In this sample, this clonotype turned up many times. Its ends do not fully match the called genes, so a read error is possible. This chain uses TRBV5-1 with TRBJ1-1; maybe TRBD1 (5 bases). Germline V lookup: CDR1 SGHRS, CDR2 YFSETQ. The CDR3 has 14 amino acids. The CDR3 bases are TGTGCCAGCAGAGTAACAGGCATGAACACTGAAGCTTTCTTT. This gives the protein CASRVTGMNTEAFF.

V and J are TRBV5-1 and TRBJ1-1, with D possibly being TRBD1 (6 bases). Germline CDR1 is SGHRS and CDR2 is YFSETQ. V gave up 5 bases and J gave up 4 bases, with 12 bases separating them. This CDR3 has 13 residues. CDR3 nucleotides: TGCGCCAGCAGACCAGGACAGAGCACTGAAGCTTTCTTT. Encoded protein: CASRPGQSTEAFF.

In this sample, this clonotype turned up a few times. V is TRBV24-1 and J is TRBJ2-1, with 13 bases that match TRBD2. Germline CDR1 KGHDR, CDR2 SFDVKD. V dropped 4 bases and J dropped 4; count of bases not matched to a gene: 6. This CDR3 is 17 amino acids long. Here the CDR3 reads CATSDPPGLAGYNEQFF. In DNA, the CDR3 is TGTGCCACCAGTGACCCCCCGGGACTAGCGGGGTACAATGAGCAGTTCTTC.

This clonotype was seen only a few times. V and J are TRBV10-2 and TRBJ2-1; no clear D. The length of the CDR3 is 14 residues. V was shortened by 4 bases and J by 10 bases, with 17 bases between the two germline ends. Germline CDR1 and CDR2: WSHSY and SAAADI. Here the CDR3 reads CASSVLAVHREQFF. DNA for the CDR3: TGCGCCAGCAGTGTTCTGGCGGTCCACCGAGAGCAGTTCTTC.

This chain joins TRBV27 and TRBJ1-6; D gene ambiguous. The CDR3 consists of 15 residues. Looked up from germline, CDR1 is MNHEY and CDR2 is SMNVEV (reference sequence). V was trimmed by 0 bases and J by 10 bases, leaving 13 bases between them. CDR3 sequence reads: CASSLSPLLGSPLHF. The DNA of the CDR3 is TGTGCCAGCAGTTTATCGCCCCTTTTGGGATCACCCCTCCACTTT.

Ten or more counts support this clonotype. The chain recombines TRBV20-1 with TRBJ1-1; 7 positions agree with TRBD1. The V segment lost 7 bases and the J segment 6 bases; nucleotides outside the gene matches: 11. Per germline, CDR1 DFQATT and CDR2 SNEGSKA (reference sequence). This CDR3 has 13 residues. CDR3: CSGFGTVSSEAFF. CDR3 nucleotide sequence: TGCAGTGGTTTTGGGACAGTTAGTTCTGAAGCTTTCTTT.

This clonotype appeared many times. For the CDR3, the DNA is TGCAGCGTTGAAGATCGGCGGGGCGGCTATGGCTACACCTTC. Amino acid sequence: CSVEDRRGGYGYTF. The chain is built from TRBV29-1 and TRBJ1-2; perhaps TRBD1 as D (5 bases). The CDR3 has 14 amino acids. Trimming cost V 0 bases and J 4 bases, with 12 bases left between them. The germline CDR1 and CDR2 sequences are SQVTM and ANQGSEA.

The rearrangement uses TRBV5-5 and TRBJ2-5; TRBD1 matches 10 bases. Losses at the gene ends were 4 bases for V and 5 bases for J; bases not matched to a gene: 2. Germline values: CDR1 SGHKS, CDR2 YYEKEE (reference sequence). The CDR3 is 13 amino acids. The CDR3 DNA sequence: TGTGCCAGCAGCGGGACAGGGGCCGAGACCCAGTACTTC. The encoded protein is CASSGTGAETQYF. Looking up the rest from reference TRBV5-5 and TRBJ2-5 gives the full variable domain: DAGVTQSPTHLIKTRGQQVTLRCSPISGHKSVSWYQQVLGQGPQFIFQYYEKEERGRGNFPDRFSARQFPNYSSELNVNALLLGDSALYLCASSGTGAETQYFGPGTRLLVL.

This chain joins TRBV7-9 and TRBJ2-7, with D perhaps TRBD2 (6 bases). Trimming shortened V by 4 bases and J by 3 bases, and 10 bases separated the two germline ends. The length of the CDR3 is 13 residues. The V gene's germline CDR1 is SEHNR and CDR2 FQNEAQ (reference sequence). DNA for the CDR3: TGTGCCAGCAGCTCCAGCGGGTACTACGAGCAGTACTTC. Residues: CASSSSGYYEQYF.

Ten or more counts support this clonotype. The chain employs TRBV3-1 and TRBJ2-3, with TRBD2 matching 10 bases. Germline V CDR1 and CDR2: LGHDT, YNNKEL (reference sequence). This CDR3 contains 15 residues. Losses at the gene ends were 2 bases for V and 7 bases for J; bases not matched to a gene: 6. The CDR3 coding sequence is TGTGCCAGCAGCCAACCTAGCGGGGGTCGGTATACGCAGTATTTT. Protein sequence: CASSQPSGGRYTQYF.

The genes are TRBV11-2 and TRBJ1-1; no firm D call. V was cut by 1 base and J by 1 base, with 10 bases left in between. In germline, CDR1 is SGHAT, CDR2 FQNNGV. This CDR3 contains 15 residues. CDR3 loop: CASSLGDWENTEAFF. CDR3 nucleotides: TGTGCCAGCAGCTTAGGGGATTGGGAGAACACTGAAGCTTTCTTT.

The table lists this clonotype with many counts. This chain uses TRBV3-1 with TRBJ1-2; the D is unclear. Trimming cost V 1 base and J 8 bases, with 8 bases left between them. CDR3 length: 12 residues. The germline V gene has CDR1 LGHDT and CDR2 YNNKEL (reference sequence). The CDR3 DNA reads TGTGCCAGCAGCCAAGCTGGACGAGGCTACACCTTC. Its protein product is CASSQAGRGYTF.

This clonotype was seen many times. This chain links TRBV9 with TRBJ2-1; 11 bases line up with TRBD2. Unmatched junction bases numbered 6, after V lost 6 bases and J lost 4 bases. The germline V gene has CDR1 SGDLS and CDR2 YYNGEE. The CDR3 sequence is 15 residues long. The CDR3 sequence is CASTLGLAVYNEQFF. The CDR3 nucleotides read TGTGCCAGCACCTTGGGACTAGCGGTTTACAATGAGCAGTTCTTC.

The chain couples TRBV7-9 to TRBJ2-1; D call uncertain. V was shortened by 6 bases and J by 3 bases, with 12 bases between the two germline ends. CDR1 and CDR2 from the germline V gene are SEHNR and FQNEAQ (reference sequence). There are 14 residues in the CDR3. CDR3 sequence: CASSKVPNYNEQFF. CDR3 DNA sequence: TGTGCCAGCAGTAAGGTACCGAACTACAATGAGCAGTTCTTC. Combining the CDR3 with reference TRBV7-9 and TRBJ2-1 gives the whole variable domain DTGVSQNPRHKITKRGQNVTFRCDPISEHNRLYWYRQTLGQGPEFLTYFQNEAQLEKSRLLSDRFSAERPKGSFSTLEIQRTEQGDSAMYLCASSKVPNYNEQFFGPGTRLTVL.